The 6 T cell receptor beta chains below all came from one sample that was sequenced in a study of blood T cell repertoires in COVID-19. The repertoire was sequenced with immunoSEQ multiplex PCR; TCRdb's copy has only in-frame clones and lacks some. The sample has about 530,000 clones; 85% to 90% are singletons. Sequencing was done on a sample of peripheral blood. Receptors originate from a woman in her fifties or sixties with COVID-19, enrolled during active disease.

The chain has TRBV25-1 and TRBJ1-1; TRBD1 is a possible D gene (5 bases). V was shortened by 2 bases and J by 3 bases, with 16 bases between the two germline ends. The CDR3 is 16 residues long. Germline-derived CDR1 and CDR2 are MGHDK and SYGVNS. The CDR3 region has the DNA TGTGCCAGCAGTGAAACAGGTAAGGGGCCGGACACTGAAGCTTTCTTT. It codes for CASSETGKGPDTEAFF. Full variable domain (missing parts from reference TRBV25-1 and TRBJ1-1): EADIYQTPRYLVIGTGKKITLECSQTMGHDKMYWYQQDPGMELHLIHYSYGVNSTEKGDLSSESTVSRIRTEHFPLTLESARPSHTSQYLCASSETGKGPDTEAFFGQGTRLTVV.

The V call is TRBV5-6, the J call TRBJ1-5; D unclear. CDR3 length: 12 amino acids. Looked up from germline, CDR1 is SGHDT and CDR2 is YYEEEE. The V end lost 2 bases, the J end lost 6 bases, and 6 bases lay between the germline ends. As DNA, the CDR3 is TGTGCCAGCAGCTTTATGGCTCAGCCCCAGCATTTT. It specifies CASSFMAQPQHF.

J is TRBJ2-2 and V is TRBV9; TRBD1 might be the D (6 bases). Trimming left V 7 bases short and J 5 bases short, with 12 bases between. Germline CDR1 is SGDLS and CDR2 is YYNGEE. The length of the CDR3 is 13 residues. The CDR3 bases are TGTGCCAGCTCACAGGACAGAACCGGGGAGCTGTTTTTT. This sequence encodes CASSQDRTGELFF.

The chain carries TRBV29-1 and TRBJ2-5, with D perhaps matching TRBD1 (5 bases). This CDR3 is built from 15 residues. The ends were cut back, 4 bases at V and 3 bases at J, with 18 bases in the middle. The germline V gene encodes CDR1 SQVTM and CDR2 ANQGSEA. This CDR3 is CSVGVPDINKETQYF. For the CDR3, the DNA is TGCAGCGTTGGGGTGCCGGACATCAACAAAGAGACCCAGTACTTC.

The chain employs TRBV19 and TRBJ1-5; TRBD1 agrees at 8 bases. Germline CDR1 is LNHDA and CDR2 is SQIVND (reference sequence). CDR3 size: 14 residues. V shed 5 bases and J 6 bases; nucleotides not matched to a gene: 6. The CDR3 DNA is TGTGCCAGTAGTGCAACAGGGGGAGGTCAGCCCCAGCATTTT. It yields the protein CASSATGGGQPQHF.

This clone has just one count. V is TRBV6-5 and J is TRBJ1-1, with a weak D call TRBD1 (5 bases). Germline CDR1 and CDR2: MNHEY and SVGAGI. The CDR3 extends over 14 amino acids. Trimming stripped 7 bases from V and 0 bases from J, with 12 bases between. DNA for the CDR3: TGTGCCAGCACCATAGACAGCCTGAACACTGAAGCTTTCTTT. It yields the protein CASTIDSLNTEAFF.